The clone carrying this T cell receptor beta chain was detected only a few times. Its ends do not fully match the called genes, so a read error is possible. This CDR3 is built from 18 residues. CDR1 is SGHAT, CDR2 FQNNGV, per germline. Template material for amplifying TCR beta CDR3 regions consisted of RNA transcripts. First-round RT-PCR with HTBI primers amplified the TCR CDR3 region. TCRdb re-called the multiplex PCR reads through MiXCR, storing one row per CDR3 protein. The sample has about 340,000 distinct CDR3 sequences, around a sixth seen once; the top ten hold approximately 49%. The data belong to a study of T cells in Graves' hyperthyroidism and ophthalmopathy. Study context: It was at initial diagnosis, before any treatment, that peripheral blood was collected.

The study enrolled patients aged 18 to 65 with newly diagnosed hyperthyroidism of under 2 months' duration. Using more than 8 ml of fresh peripheral blood, PBMCs were prepared. The rearrangement links TRBV11-2 to TRBJ2-4, with TRBD2 identical over 9 bases. The sample consisted of blood. The TCR was taken from a woman aged 50 to 60 with Graves' hyperthyroidism. CDR3 sequence (DNA): TGTGCCAGCAGCTTAGGGAGGTTGGCTAGCGGGGCCAAAAACATTCAGTGCTTC. Translated, it gives CASSLGRLASGAKNIQCF.